A selection of T cell receptor beta chains follows, all from one sample in a study of Graves' ophthalmopathy and Graves' hyperthyroidism. TCRdb re-analysed the multiplex PCR reads in MiXCR, keeping a single row per CDR3 protein. The table lists a few hundred thousand distinct CDR3 sequences, 17% of them singletons, with roughly 2.6% in the top ten. What was sequenced was peripheral blood. All receptors come from an adult woman with stable Graves' hyperthyroidism. CDR3s include the opening cysteine and the closing phenylalanine or tryptophan.

v_call: TRBV29-1; cdr3_aa: CSVGVTEAFF
v_call: TRBV28; cdr3_aa: CASSLGTSQAMDEQYF
v_call: TRBV13; cdr3_aa: CASSPSGGPAGELFF
v_call: TRBV6-2/TRBV6-3; cdr3_aa: CASSYAEGAEQYF
v_call: TRBV11-2; cdr3_aa: CASSRQLTDTQYF
v_call: TRBV9; cdr3_aa: CASSPGTSGNQETQYF
v_call: TRBV7-2; cdr3_aa: CASSPDRAGASYEQYF
v_call: TRBV12-3/TRBV12-4; cdr3_aa: CASSPTVEVEGYTF
v_call: TRBV4-3; cdr3_aa: CASSQGPLLAGGYEQYF
v_call: TRBV6-1; cdr3_aa: CASSPGQVGYTF
v_call: TRBV29-1; cdr3_aa: CSVGEGYTGELFF
v_call: TRBV6-5; cdr3_aa: CASSYNGENYGYTF
v_call: TRBV4-1; cdr3_aa: CASSQDFKEPYEQYF
v_call: TRBV28; cdr3_aa: CASILQSSAFF
v_call: TRBV27; cdr3_aa: CASSHNPYDASYGYTF
v_call: TRBV30; cdr3_aa: CAWSVARALDQPQHF
v_call: TRBV3-1; cdr3_aa: CASSQEDRSTEAFF
v_call: TRBV7-9; cdr3_aa: CASSLGGQGDEQYF
v_call: TRBV29-1; cdr3_aa: CSVLTAGTYEQYF
v_call: TRBV10-3; cdr3_aa: CAISESGGGNTEAFF
v_call: TRBV7-6; cdr3_aa: CASSSARGQSTGELFF
v_call: TRBV5-6; cdr3_aa: CASSLIAEYEQYF
v_call: TRBV19; cdr3_aa: CASSIDARAYEQYF
v_call: TRBV6-1; cdr3_aa: CASRIGATDAFF
v_call: TRBV6-2/TRBV6-3; cdr3_aa: CASRQAGSGETQYF
v_call: TRBV6-1; cdr3_aa: CASSELWTGEKPIHF
v_call: TRBV12-3/TRBV12-4; cdr3_aa: CASSFSLRTGNQPQHF
v_call: TRBV30; cdr3_aa: CAWSFTGNTEAFF
v_call: TRBV27; cdr3_aa: CASSLSRWDQPQHF
v_call: TRBV5-1; cdr3_aa: CASSLASGRGTGELFF
v_call: TRBV19; cdr3_aa: CASTQPGLENTGELFF
v_call: TRBV14; cdr3_aa: CASSQLAGQPQHF
v_call: TRBV6-1; cdr3_aa: CASSRAGESTGELFF
v_call: TRBV5-1; cdr3_aa: CASRDGRQSTEAFF
v_call: TRBV2; cdr3_aa: CASGGSKNTEAFF
v_call: TRBV20-1; cdr3_aa: CSARLSGEETQYF
v_call: TRBV12-3/TRBV12-4; cdr3_aa: CASSSQAGGAYEQYF